A single sample gave rise to the 27 T cell receptor beta chains below, sequenced in a study of blood T cell repertoires in COVID-19. Produced via immunoSEQ multiplex PCR; TCRdb's table is partial and in-frame only. The table records 150,000 to 200,000 clones, just over 85% of them present only once. Sequences were obtained from peripheral blood. Receptor source: a man in his sixties with acute or convalescent COVID-19.

The V and J genes are TRBV5-5 and TRBJ2-2; D unclear. Deletions cut 0 bases from V and 6 bases from J, with 9 bases between. Germline V gives CDR1 SGHKS, CDR2 YYEKEE (reference sequence). This CDR3 spans 14 amino acids. The CDR3 loop reads CASSLAVVPGELFF. The CDR3 DNA follows: TGTGCCAGCAGCTTGGCGGTAGTCCCCGGGGAGCTGTTTTTT.

The chain combines TRBV27 with TRBJ1-1; 12 bases are a match to TRBD1. The germline V gene has CDR1 MNHEY and CDR2 SMNVEV (reference sequence). The CDR3 sequence is 16 residues long. V trimming: 8 bases; J trimming: 3 bases; junction bases outside the gene matches: 10. The CDR3 sequence: CASSAGTGGADTEAFF. CDR3 bases: TGTGCCAGCTCAGCCGGGACAGGGGGCGCAGACACTGAAGCTTTCTTT.

The chain is built from TRBV5-1 and TRBJ2-7, with 8 bases aligning to TRBD1. This CDR3 has 16 amino acids. Germline CDR1 reads SGHRS; CDR2 reads YFSETQ. J was trimmed by 0 bases and V by 3 bases; bases with no gene match: 8. The CDR3 reads CASSSLWTGSSYEQYF. As DNA, the CDR3 is TGCGCCAGCAGCTCGCTATGGACAGGGAGCTCCTACGAGCAGTACTTC.

This clone was counted a single time. The chain recombines TRBV19 with TRBJ1-5; TRBD1 matches at 10 bases. The CDR3 length is 15 residues. Germline V gene sequence: CDR1 LNHDA, CDR2 SQIVND (reference sequence). The ends lost 3 bases at V and 11 bases at J; junction bases unmatched: 10. The CDR3 protein is CASSIGTGAYSAQHF. Here the CDR3 DNA reads TGTGCCAGTAGTATCGGGACAGGGGCCTATAGCGCCCAGCATTTT.

The gene calls are TRBV7-9 and TRBJ2-2, with TRBD2 matching over 8 bases. Germline CDR1 and CDR2: SEHNR and FQNEAQ (reference sequence). Trimming removed 5 bases from V and 1 base from J; junction bases left unmatched: 9. This CDR3 has 17 amino acids. This CDR3 is CASSRRGAGENTGELFF. CDR3 nucleotide sequence: TGTGCCAGCAGCCGTCGGGGAGCGGGAGAGAACACCGGGGAGCTGTTTTTT.

This clone was counted once. The chain is built from TRBV3-1 (or the pseudogene TRBV3-2) and TRBJ2-2, with 9 nucleotides matching TRBD2. V lost 4 bases to trimming and J lost 6 bases; unmatched junction nucleotides: 3. Germline CDR1 LGHDT, CDR2 YNNKEL (reference sequence). CDR3 size: 14 residues. CDR3 in amino acids: CASSRLADAGELFF. DNA of the CDR3: TGTGCCAGCAGCCGACTAGCGGACGCCGGGGAGCTGTTTTTT.

The DNA for the CDR3 is TGCGCCAGCAGCTTGGCATCGGGTAATGAAAAACTGTTTTTT. Its translation: CASSLASGNEKLFF. The chain combines TRBV5-1 with TRBJ1-4; no clear D gene. V lost 0 bases, J lost 4 bases, and 7 bases lay in between. CDR3 size: 14 residues. Looked up from germline, CDR1 is SGHRS and CDR2 is YFSETQ.

The CDR3 is CASSVWSGRREVAANYGYTF. The CDR3 DNA reads as TGTGCCAGCAGCGTGTGGTCGGGAAGGAGAGAGGTCGCAGCTAACTATGGCTACACCTTC. The chain uses TRBV9 and TRBJ1-2, with D unresolved. Deletions cut 2 bases from V and 0 bases from J, with 26 bases between. CDR1 is SGDLS, CDR2 YYNGEE, per germline. The CDR3 is 20 residues long.

V usage is TRBV7-9 and J usage is TRBJ2-7; TRBD2 matches 11 bases. The V segment lost 4 bases and the J segment 6 bases; nucleotides outside the gene matches: 17. The CDR3 is 18 amino acids. CDR1 and CDR2 (germline): SEHNR, FQNEAQ (reference sequence). CDR3 bases: TGTGCCAGCAGCTCGGGACTAGCGGACGCCTGGAGAGGGGGCGAGCAGTACTTC. This translates into CASSSGLADAWRGGEQYF.

V usage is TRBV5-1 and J usage is TRBJ2-1; 7 bases are a match to TRBD1. V was pared by 4 bases and J by 3 bases, with 10 bases of the junction left unmatched. Germline V lookup: CDR1 SGHRS, CDR2 YFSETQ. The CDR3 consists of 16 residues. The CDR3, as DNA: TGCGCCAGCAGCCCAGAACAGGGGCAAAGCTACAATGAGCAGTTCTTC. It codes for CASSPEQGQSYNEQFF.

J is TRBJ1-5 and V is TRBV9; possible D gene TRBD1, 5 bases. Germline assignment: CDR1 SGDLS and CDR2 YYNGEE. This CDR3 is built from 17 residues. Trimming took off 1 base at V and 4 bases at J, with 18 bases between the two ends. This chain's CDR3 is CASSVYETATENQPQHF. The DNA of the CDR3 is TGTGCCAGCAGCGTATATGAGACAGCGACGGAGAATCAGCCCCAGCATTTT.

The chain has TRBV28 and TRBJ1-2; 12 positions agree with TRBD1. Unmatched junction bases numbered 12, after V lost 7 bases and J lost 6 bases. The CDR3 length is 16 residues. Looked up from germline, CDR1 is MDHEN and CDR2 is SYDVKM. DNA of the CDR3: TGTGCCAGCATCCCGCCCGGGACAGGGGGCGCCGATGGCTACACCTTC. This translates into CASIPPGTGGADGYTF.

The V gene is TRBV2, the J gene TRBJ1-2, with D unclear. The CDR3 is 11 amino acids. Trimming pared 7 bases from V and 2 bases from J, leaving 5 bases between. Germline V CDR1 and CDR2: SNHLY, FYNNEI. The CDR3: CASTQNYGYTF. The CDR3 DNA is TGTGCCAGCACACAGAACTATGGCTACACCTTC.

The chain's CDR3 is CASSPQVGAGTEAFF. For the CDR3, the DNA is TGTGCCAGCTCACCCCAAGTGGGGGCAGGCACTGAAGCTTTCTTT. The rearrangement links TRBV18 to TRBJ1-1; maybe TRBD1 (6 bases). Per germline, CDR1 KGHSH and CDR2 LQKENI. The germline V and J ends were trimmed by 3 bases and 4 bases, with 15 bases remaining between them. The CDR3 totals 15 residues. The whole variable domain, remainder taken from reference TRBV18 and TRBJ1-1, is NAGVMQNPRHLVRRRGQEARLRCSPMKGHSHVYWYRQLPEEGLKFMVYLQKENIIDESGMPKERFSAEFPKEGPSILRIQQVVRGDSAAYFCASSPQVGAGTEAFFGQGTRLTVV.

This chain joins TRBV28 and TRBJ1-1, with 7 bases aligning to TRBD1. V lost 7 bases to trimming and J lost 4 bases; unmatched junction nucleotides: 3. The CDR3 contains 12 residues. The germline V gene encodes CDR1 MDHEN and CDR2 SYDVKM. CDR3 bases: TGTGCCAGCACGGGACAGCTCACTGAAGCTTTCTTT. This translates into CASTGQLTEAFF.

The chain joins TRBV10-3 to TRBJ2-5, with TRBD1 as a possible D gene (6 bases). V was pared by 9 bases and J by 3 bases, with 23 bases between. Germline assignment: CDR1 ENHRY and CDR2 SYGVKD. The CDR3 contains 16 residues. The DNA for the CDR3 is TGTGCCATTAAAAAAACCACAGGGAGCGGTAAAGAGACCCAGTACTTC. This codes for CAIKKTTGSGKETQYF.

The chain employs TRBV7-7 and TRBJ2-1; 8 bases line up with TRBD2. CDR1 and CDR2 from the germline V gene are SSHAT and FNYEAQ (reference sequence). V lost 4 bases and J lost 3; bases outside the gene matches: 5. CDR3 length equals 15 residues. In DNA, the CDR3 is TGTGCCAGCAGCTCCGAAAGCGGGGGCTACAATGAGCAGTTCTTC. Protein sequence: CASSSESGGYNEQFF. The full variable domain, completed using reference TRBV7-7 and TRBJ2-1, is GAGVSQSPRYKVTKRGQDVTLRCDPISSHATLYWYQQALGQGPEFLTYFNYEAQPDKSGLPSDRFSAERPEGSISTLTIQRTEQRDSAMYRCASSSESGGYNEQFFGPGTRLTVL.

The count of this clone is one. The chain couples TRBV2 to TRBJ2-7; weak D call: TRBD2 (6 bases). This CDR3 contains 15 residues. With 6 bases removed from V and 2 bases from J, the gap between germline ends came to 17 bases. Germline V lookup: CDR1 SNHLY, CDR2 FYNNEI. The CDR3 is CASRVALAGTYEQYF. In DNA, the CDR3 is TGTGCCAGCAGGGTCGCCTTGGCGGGAACCTACGAGCAGTACTTC.

The J gene is TRBJ2-3, the V gene TRBV9, with D possibly TRBD1 on 5 matching bases. Germline V CDR1 and CDR2: SGDLS, YYNGEE. The ends were cut back, 2 bases at V and 2 bases at J, with 12 bases in the middle. The length of the CDR3 is 15 residues. The CDR3: CASSVSGRLTDTQYF. CDR3 coding DNA: TGTGCCAGCAGCGTTTCAGGGCGCCTCACAGATACGCAGTATTTT.

The V call is TRBV7-6, the J call TRBJ2-2; 9 bases are a match to TRBD2. Germline V gene sequence: CDR1 SGHVS, CDR2 FNYEAQ. V lost 5 bases to trimming and J lost 3 bases; unmatched junction nucleotides: 7. This CDR3 comprises 16 residues. CDR3 DNA sequence: TGTGCCAGCAGCCCGCGGGGGGGAGAAGACACCGGGGAGCTGTTTTTT. It is translated as CASSPRGGEDTGELFF.

This chain connects TRBV2 to TRBJ1-2; D ambiguous. Deletions cut 4 bases from V and 12 bases from J, with 15 bases between. Per the germline V gene, CDR1 is SNHLY and CDR2 is FYNNEI. This CDR3 contains 12 residues. CDR3 protein: CASSVPAGIDTF. The CDR3 nucleotides read TGTGCCAGCAGTGTCCCGGCGGGAATCGACACCTTC.

Only a few counts were recorded for this clone. The V call is TRBV12-3 or TRBV12-4, the J call TRBJ1-1, with D maybe TRBD1 (6 bases). The CDR3 runs to 13 residues. Trimming cost V 1 base and J 4 bases, with 7 bases left between them. The CDR3 loop is CASSLGRGTEAFF. CDR3 sequence (DNA): TGTGCCAGCAGTTTAGGCAGGGGCACTGAAGCTTTCTTT.

This chain connects TRBV5-1 to TRBJ1-1; tentatively, D is TRBD1 (6 bases). Per germline, CDR1 SGHRS and CDR2 YFSETQ. V lost 0 bases, J lost 4 bases, and 13 bases lay in between. The CDR3 extends over 15 amino acids. CDR3 nucleotides: TGCGCCAGCAGCTTGGTTACAGGGTCAGTCACTGAAGCTTTCTTT. Its protein product is CASSLVTGSVTEAFF.

The CDR3 reads CASSLDGGNSPLHF. The CDR3 DNA reads TGTGCCAGCAGCCTAGACGGGGGTAATTCACCCCTCCACTTT. V usage is TRBV2 and J usage is TRBJ1-6; D possibly corresponds to TRBD1 (5 bases). From germline, CDR1 is SNHLY and CDR2 FYNNEI. V was trimmed by 6 bases and J by 6 bases, leaving 12 bases between them. The CDR3 runs to 14 residues. Complete variable domain (other parts from reference TRBV2 and TRBJ1-6): EPEVTQTPSHQVTQMGQEVILRCVPISNHLYFYWYRQILGQKVEFLVSFYNNEISEKSEIFDDQFSVERPDGSNFTLKIRSTKLEDSAMYFCASSLDGGNSPLHFGNGTRLTVT.

The chain combines TRBV30 with TRBJ2-7, with 7 nucleotides matching TRBD1. CDR3 size: 14 residues. V was pared by 4 bases and J by 4 bases, with 10 bases of the junction left unmatched. Germline V lookup: CDR1 GTSNPN, CDR2 SVGIG (reference sequence). CDR3 loop: CAWTWQGVRYEQYF. The CDR3 DNA is TGTGCCTGGACTTGGCAGGGGGTTAGGTACGAGCAGTACTTC.

The V call is TRBV19, the J call TRBJ2-2; 8 bases fit TRBD1. Trimming cost V 10 bases and J 8 bases; bases outside gene matches: 12. CDR3 length: 14 amino acids. Germline CDR1 LNHDA, CDR2 SQIVND (reference sequence). CDR3 sequence: CATTTGANPGELFF. CDR3 DNA: TGTGCCACCACGACAGGGGCCAACCCTGGGGAGCTGTTTTTT.

V usage is TRBV2 and J usage is TRBJ1-6; D ambiguous. Germline values: CDR1 SNHLY, CDR2 FYNNEI. The CDR3 extends over 13 amino acids. Trimming removed 6 bases at V and 6 bases at J, with 9 bases between. The CDR3 reads CASRSDSNSPLHF. CDR3 nucleotides: TGTGCCAGCAGGTCGGACTCTAATTCACCCCTCCACTTT.